Given below is one T cell receptor beta chain in context. This sample was included in a study of PD-L1 blockade in urothelial cancer. Across the whole study: Intravenous atezolizumab, 1,200 mg every 3 weeks, was begun by patients at some point between 2013 and 2014. Analyses were performed on blood at 3 weeks after treatment start (the second dose) and at 6 weeks.

Here immunoSEQ multiplex PCR was the method, and the copy in TCRdb shows in-frame clones only, minus some. The sample has about 84,000 clones, 82% seen once. This sequence was found in an older man with urothelial cancer. Specimen: PBMCs, collected around atezolizumab (anti-PD-L1) treatment.

Written as DNA, the CDR3 is TGTGCCAGCAGCCGCGACAGGGCTGAAGAGACCCAGTACTTC. As protein: CASSRDRAEETQYF. The chain has TRBV7-2 and TRBJ2-5, with 7 bases identical to TRBD1. Unmatched junction bases numbered 6, after V lost 5 bases and J lost 3 bases. This CDR3 is 14 amino acids long. Germline values: CDR1 SGHTA, CDR2 FQGNSA.